The clone carrying this T cell receptor (beta chain) was counted once. The sample originates from a study of blood T cells in healthy people across ages. A sample-barcoded 5' primer and a J-beta primer mix were used in a second PCR of about 6 to 12 cycles. From the 5' RACE reads, TCRdb called clonotypes with MiXCR, one entry per CDR3 protein. Found here are 1.5 million to 1.8 million distinct CDR3 sequences, under 55% of them singletons; the top ten hold just over 4%. The CDR3 has 14 residues. The V end was cut by 5 bases, the J end by 5 bases, with 15 bases between. The germline V gene encodes CDR1 MNHEY and CDR2 SVGAGI.

This chain uses TRBV6-5 with TRBJ1-2, with D uncertain. This clonotype was obtained from a woman between 18 and 29 years old in good health. What was sequenced was blood. The CDR3 DNA is TGTGCCAGCAGTCCGAACTCCGCCACTTATGGCTACACCTTC. Its protein is CASSPNSATYGYTF.